Below, 24 T cell receptor beta chains from the same sample are listed, as sequenced in a study of cytomegalovirus exposure and HLA in healthy donors. PCR primers comprised 60 Vbeta and 13 Jbeta primers. Repertoires were generated with immunoSEQ multiplex PCR, while TCRdb's copy carries only in-frame clones and drops some. The sample includes 85,000 to 130,000 clones, around 76% of them seen just once. Material for sequencing was PBMCs. These TCRs come from a woman aged 45-59 years in good health and CMV-seropositive.

The gene calls are TRBV19 and TRBJ2-2; no firm D call. Germline V gene data show CDR1 as LNHDA and CDR2 as SQIVND (reference sequence). The V and J ends lost 3 bases and 1 base respectively, with 9 bases between them. The CDR3 extends over 15 amino acids. The CDR3 sequence is CASSIWQMNTGELFF. The CDR3 nucleotides read TGTGCCAGTAGTATTTGGCAGATGAACACCGGGGAGCTGTTTTTT.

This clone was found a few times. This sequence joins TRBV5-1 and TRBJ1-1; a possible D gene is TRBD1 (6 bases). With 1 base removed from V and 4 bases from J, the gap between germline ends came to 14 bases. Germline CDR1 SGHRS, CDR2 YFSETQ. The CDR3 length is 15 residues. The CDR3 nucleotides read TGCGCCAGCAGCTTGCTAACAGGGATGGTCACTGAAGCTTTCTTT. Translated: CASSLLTGMVTEAFF.

Worth noting for this clone: Compared with germline, one end of the junction differs, possibly owing to a read error. The J gene is TRBJ1-1, the V gene TRBV9, with D perhaps matching TRBD1 (5 bases). CDR3 size: 15 residues. The germline gives CDR1 SGDLS, CDR2 YYNGEE. CDR3 region: CASSPRGAENTEAFF. DNA for the CDR3: TGTGCCAGCAGCCCCCGCGGGGCTGAGAACACTGAGGCTTTCTTT.

The rearrangement links TRBV5-1 to TRBJ2-5; 10 bases align to TRBD2. The V gene end was trimmed by 0 bases and the J gene end by 5 bases; junction bases not matched to a gene: 7. The CDR3 is 16 residues long. Looked up from germline, CDR1 is SGHRS and CDR2 is YFSETQ. Here the CDR3 DNA reads TGCGCCAGCAGCTTGGTCGCGAGCGGGGGGGCGGAGACCCAGTACTTC. It encodes CASSLVASGGAETQYF.

The V call is TRBV6-5, the J call TRBJ2-1; D is ambiguous. Trimming took 4 bases from V and 12 from J, leaving 10 bases between them. This CDR3 spans 11 amino acids. Germline V gives CDR1 MNHEY, CDR2 SVGAGI. The CDR3 sequence is CASSSIAGQFF. The CDR3 DNA sequence: TGTGCCAGCAGTTCTATCGCTGGGCAGTTCTTC.

This chain connects TRBV7-9 to TRBJ2-7; 7 positions agree with TRBD1. There are 13 residues in the CDR3. Per the germline V gene, CDR1 is SEHNR and CDR2 is FQNEAQ (reference sequence). V was clipped by 4 bases and J by 3 bases; unmatched bases: 3. For the CDR3, the DNA is TGTGCCAGCAGCTCTGGGACAGTCTACGAGCAGTACTTC. It is translated as CASSSGTVYEQYF.

V usage is TRBV11-3 and J usage is TRBJ1-1; a weak D match, TRBD1 (6 bases). With 4 bases removed from V and 4 bases from J, the gap between germline ends came to 10 bases. Germline V gene lookup returns CDR1 SGHNT and CDR2 YENEEA. The CDR3 runs to 13 residues. The CDR3 region is CASSSTGSTEAFF. The CDR3 DNA reads TGTGCCAGCAGCTCTACAGGGAGCACTGAAGCTTTCTTT.

This CDR3 is CASSLTGLSETQYF. CDR3 DNA sequence: TGTGCCAGCAGCTTAACAGGGTTAAGTGAGACCCAGTACTTC. The chain has TRBV7-2 and TRBJ2-5, with a possible D match to TRBD1 (6 bases). Trimming removed 2 bases from V and 5 bases from J, with 12 bases in between. The CDR3 contains 14 residues. Germline V gene lookup returns CDR1 SGHTA and CDR2 FQGNSA.

The chain has TRBV6-1 and TRBJ2-3, with D perhaps matching TRBD2 (7 bases). CDR1 MNHNS and CDR2 SASEGT come from the germline V gene. With 6 bases removed from V and 0 bases from J, the gap between germline ends came to 13 bases. This CDR3 has 15 residues. The chain's CDR3 is CASSRRGGSTDTQYF. The CDR3, as DNA: TGTGCCAGCAGCCGTAGGGGGGGGAGCACAGATACGCAGTATTTT.

The rearrangement uses TRBV5-1 and TRBJ1-1, with D unclear. The CDR3 is 14 amino acids. CDR1 SGHRS and CDR2 YFSETQ come from the germline V gene. V lost 0 bases and J lost 4, with 10 bases in between. CDR3 nucleotide sequence: TGCGCCAGCAGCTTGGACGGGGAGGGCACTGAAGCTTTCTTT. This encodes CASSLDGEGTEAFF.

This chain connects TRBV28 to TRBJ2-7; TRBD1 might be the D (6 bases). The CDR3 covers 12 residues. V was clipped by 4 bases and J by 6 bases, with 10 bases between them. Germline V lookup: CDR1 MDHEN, CDR2 SYDVKM. CDR3 nucleotides: TGTGCCAGCAGTTCCGGACAGTTCGAGCAGTACTTC. Encoded protein: CASSSGQFEQYF.

V usage is TRBV29-1 and J usage is TRBJ1-1; D call uncertain. Trimming took 8 bases from V and 0 from J, leaving 7 bases between them. CDR1 is SQVTM, CDR2 ANQGSEA, per germline. The CDR3 covers 11 residues. CDR3 coding DNA: TGCAGCTCAGTGCTGAACACTGAAGCTTTCTTT. This translates into CSSVLNTEAFF. Together with reference TRBV29-1 and TRBJ1-1, the CDR3 gives the full variable domain: SAVISQKPSRDICQRGTSLTIQCQVDSQVTMMFWYRQQPGQSLTLIATANQGSEATYESGFVIDKFPISRPNLTFSTLTVSNMSPEDSSIYLCSSVLNTEAFFGQGTRLTVV.

The rearrangement uses TRBV9 and TRBJ1-6; weak D call: TRBD1 (6 bases). Trimming stripped 6 bases from V and 6 bases from J, with 10 bases between. Germline-derived CDR1 and CDR2 are SGDLS and YYNGEE. The CDR3 covers 13 residues. The CDR3 sequence: CASKGGGNSPLHF. CDR3 DNA sequence: TGTGCCAGCAAAGGGGGGGGTAATTCACCCCTCCACTTT.

The table lists this clone with a count of one. The chain employs TRBV5-1 and TRBJ2-5; 15 nucleotides agree with TRBD2. The CDR3 is 17 residues long. The germline V gene encodes CDR1 SGHRS and CDR2 YFSETQ. V was clipped by 3 bases and J by 4 bases; unmatched bases: 7. The CDR3: CASSSGLAGGPIETQYF. DNA of the CDR3: TGCGCCAGCAGCTCCGGACTAGCGGGGGGGCCTATAGAGACCCAGTACTTC.

The V and J genes are TRBV5-1 and TRBJ2-5; 7 nucleotides line up with TRBD1. The CDR3 totals 16 residues. V shed 0 bases, J shed 4 bases, and the junction held 9 bases outside the gene matches. Germline-derived CDR1 and CDR2 are SGHRS and YFSETQ. Written as DNA, the CDR3 is TGCGCCAGCAGCTTGGCGGGACAGCCCTTCGGAGAGACCCAGTACTTC. Amino acids: CASSLAGQPFGETQYF.

This clone appeared a single time. This chain connects TRBV4-1 to TRBJ2-7, with TRBD1 matching over 8 bases. The germline CDR1 and CDR2 sequences are MGHRA and YSYEKL. CDR3 length equals 19 residues. V trimming: 4 bases; J trimming: 5 bases; junction bases outside the gene matches: 22. The CDR3 DNA is TGCGCCAGCAGCCTTACACACATCCAATTGGGGGGACAGGTAAACGAGCAGTACTTC. Its translation: CASSLTHIQLGGQVNEQYF.

In its sample, this clone was seen a few times. The chain is built from TRBV6-6 and TRBJ2-5, with TRBD1 identical over 9 bases. This CDR3 has 15 amino acids. Trimming at V came to 5 bases and at J to 2 bases, leaving 6 bases not matched to a gene. Germline lookup yields CDR1 MNHNY and CDR2 SVGAGI (reference sequence). CDR3: CASSKDRGGQETQYF. CDR3 bases: TGTGCCAGCAGTAAGGACAGGGGCGGACAAGAGACCCAGTACTTC.

The chain recombines TRBV27 with TRBJ2-3; no definite D call. The germline V gene has CDR1 MNHEY and CDR2 SMNVEV (reference sequence). This CDR3 has 15 residues. Trimming cost V 2 bases and J 1 base, with 10 bases left between them. CDR3 protein: CASSLGGSRTDTQYF. The CDR3 region has the DNA TGTGCCAGCAGTTTAGGCGGAAGCCGCACAGATACGCAGTATTTT.

The chain uses TRBV4-3 and TRBJ1-2; D is ambiguous. Germline CDR1 is LGHNA and CDR2 is YSLEER. The V end lost 0 bases, the J end lost 4 bases, and 15 bases lay between the germline ends. The CDR3 runs 16 residues. The CDR3 DNA sequence: TGCGCCAGCAGCCAAGATGCCCGAAACAGAGCCTATGGCTACACCTTC. Translating it yields CASSQDARNRAYGYTF.

This rearrangement joins TRBV27 to TRBJ1-2; 8 nucleotides match TRBD1. Germline V gene lookup returns CDR1 MNHEY and CDR2 SMNVEV (reference sequence). The CDR3 runs to 14 residues. The V and J ends lost 5 bases and 7 bases, in that order; junction bases with no gene match: 9. CDR3 in DNA: TGTGCCAGCAGTCCTTCTCCGGGACAGGCTGGCTACACCTTC. Protein product: CASSPSPGQAGYTF.

The V call is TRBV15, the J call TRBJ2-7; TRBD2 matches at 11 bases. Germline V gives CDR1 LNHNV, CDR2 YYDKDF (reference sequence). V lost 1 base and J lost 2; bases outside the gene matches: 4. This CDR3 contains 16 residues. CDR3 in DNA: TGTGCCACCAGCAGAGGCGGGACTAGCGGAACCTACGAGCAGTACTTC. Protein sequence: CATSRGGTSGTYEQYF.

The chain links TRBV15 to TRBJ2-1, with TRBD2 identical over 10 bases. There are 17 residues in the CDR3. Germline CDR1 reads LNHNV; CDR2 reads YYDKDF (reference sequence). V lost 1 base and J lost 1; bases outside the gene matches: 4. Here the CDR3 reads CATSRGSGGISYNEQFF. CDR3 nucleotide sequence: TGTGCCACCAGCAGAGGTAGCGGGGGGATTTCCTACAATGAGCAGTTCTTC. The whole variable domain, filled in from reference TRBV15 and TRBJ2-1, reads DAMVIQNPRYQVTQFGKPVTLSCSQTLNHNVMYWYQQKSSQAPKLLFHYYDKDFNNEADTPDNFQSRRPNTSFCFLDIRSPGLGDTAMYLCATSRGSGGISYNEQFFGPGTRLTVL.

This clone has more than one count but fewer than ten. The chain combines TRBV4-3 with TRBJ1-2; tentatively, D is TRBD1 (5 bases). Trimming took off 4 bases at V and 1 base at J, with 13 bases between the two ends. The germline V gene has CDR1 LGHNA and CDR2 YSLEER. The CDR3 is 15 residues long. CDR3 DNA: TGCGCCAGCAGCCCGTCGACAGTTTTTAACTATGGCTACACCTTC. Translating it yields CASSPSTVFNYGYTF.

The rearrangement links TRBV6-5 to TRBJ1-1, with D uncertain. V shed 6 bases and J shed 1 base, with 9 bases lying between them. CDR1 and CDR2 (germline): MNHEY, SVGAGI. The CDR3 consists of 13 residues. The CDR3 protein is CASRLSGNTEAFF. The CDR3 nucleotides read TGTGCCAGCAGGTTAAGCGGGAACACTGAAGCTTTCTTT.